This T cell receptor beta chain was recovered during a study of beta chain features in type 1 diabetes. Notes on the study in general: Over-representation of high TCR-expressing cells was a possible consequence of cDNA sequencing.

This clone has only a few counts. The antigen remains unidentified. The CDR3 consists of 15 residues. V gave up 4 bases and J gave up 9 bases, with 17 bases separating them. Germline CDR1 SGHRS, CDR2 YFSETQ. Isolated RNA was reverse transcribed in full, so expressed TCRB transcripts were sequenced. This table comes from immunoSEQ multiplex PCR, and its TCRdb copy is limited to in-frame clones, with some not included. Of roughly 150,000 clones in the sample, approximately 9.1% were seen once. The V gene is TRBV5-1, the J gene TRBJ1-6; maybe TRBD1 (5 bases). The clonotype originates from a woman aged 18-29 years in good health. The sample was central memory CD4+ T cells from blood. The DNA for the CDR3 is TGCGCCAGCAGCCGGGGCGGGGGAAACAGTTCACCCCTCCACTTT. This codes for CASSRGGGNSSPLHF.